The 2 T cell receptor beta chains given below trace back to one sample, sequenced in a study of blood T cell repertoires in COVID-19. Produced via immunoSEQ multiplex PCR; TCRdb's table is partial and in-frame only. The sample has 120,000 or so clones; approximately 68% are singletons. The sequenced sample was peripheral blood. These TCRs come from a woman between 65 and 79 years old with acute or convalescent COVID-19.

This sequence joins TRBV24-1 and TRBJ2-2; 14 positions agree with TRBD2. This CDR3 is 15 amino acids long. The V and J ends lost 7 bases and 4 bases, in that order; junction bases with no gene match: 1. The germline gives CDR1 KGHDR, CDR2 SFDVKD. The CDR3 loop is CATRGTSGSTGELFF. The DNA for the CDR3 is TGTGCCACCAGAGGGACTAGCGGGAGCACCGGGGAGCTGTTTTTT.

The CDR3 here is CASSQDRSGSGELFF. CDR3 DNA: TGTGCCAGCAGCCAAGATCGGTCAGGTTCCGGGGAGCTGTTTTTT. This chain connects TRBV4-2 to TRBJ2-2, with D unclear. CDR3 size: 15 residues. The V gene's germline CDR1 is LGHNA and CDR2 YNFKEQ. V lost 0 bases to trimming and J lost 6 bases, with 11 bases between them.